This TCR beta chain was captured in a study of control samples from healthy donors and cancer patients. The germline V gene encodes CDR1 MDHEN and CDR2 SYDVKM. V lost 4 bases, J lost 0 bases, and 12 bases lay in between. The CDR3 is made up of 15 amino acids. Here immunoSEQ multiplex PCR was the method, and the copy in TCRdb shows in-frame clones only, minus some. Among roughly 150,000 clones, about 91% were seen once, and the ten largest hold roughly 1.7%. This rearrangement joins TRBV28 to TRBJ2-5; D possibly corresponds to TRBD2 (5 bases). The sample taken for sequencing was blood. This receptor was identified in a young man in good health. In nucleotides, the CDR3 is TGTGCCAGCAGTTACGAGGGCTTGTACCAAGAGACCCAGTACTTC. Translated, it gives CASSYEGLYQETQYF.